Below are 23 T cell receptor beta chains sequenced from a single sample in a study of shared clonotypes between healthy human individuals. Method: immunoSEQ multiplex PCR; TCRdb's copy keeps in-frame clones and lacks some. The sample lists over a million clones; approximately 98.5% were seen once. Sequencing was done on a sample of naive CD4+ T cells sorted from blood. Sample subset: CD45RA+ positively selected. Receptors were obtained from a man aged 25-45 years in good health.

The CDR3 bases are TGTGCCAGCAGTGCAACTAGCGGGAGGGCCTTTGAGCAGTTCTTC. It translates to CASSATSGRAFEQFF. This chain joins TRBV2 and TRBJ2-1; 13 nucleotides match TRBD2. The V segment lost 4 bases and the J segment 9 bases; nucleotides outside the gene matches: 6. The CDR3 loop spans 15 amino acids. Germline CDR1 is SNHLY and CDR2 is FYNNEI.

The rearrangement links TRBV10-3 to TRBJ2-1; weak D call: TRBD2 (5 bases). V was cut by 3 bases and J by 13 bases, with 7 bases left in between. The CDR3 loop spans 10 amino acids. Per the germline V gene, CDR1 is ENHRY and CDR2 is SYGVKD. The DNA for the CDR3 is TGTGCCATCAGTGAAGGGAGACAGTTCTTC. It translates to CAISEGRQFF.

This chain uses TRBV6-1 with TRBJ2-1, with D hard to call. This CDR3 is 13 amino acids long. V lost 1 base and J 10 bases, leaving 11 bases between the germline ends. CDR1 is MNHNS and CDR2 is SASEGT in the germline V gene. For the CDR3, the DNA is TGTGCCAGCAGTGAAGTGTTTGTGACCGAGCAGTTCTTC. It translates to CASSEVFVTEQFF.

The chain uses TRBV18 and TRBJ2-5, with 12 bases matching TRBD1. The CDR3 totals 15 residues. CDR1 KGHSH and CDR2 LQKENI come from the germline V gene. The V gene end was trimmed by 3 bases and the J gene end by 5 bases; junction bases not matched to a gene: 4. The CDR3: CASSPRDRGLETQYF. The CDR3 coding sequence is TGTGCCAGCTCACCCCGGGACAGGGGGCTTGAGACCCAGTACTTC.

The chain uses TRBV18 and TRBJ1-1; possible D gene TRBD1, 6 bases. Germline CDR1 reads KGHSH; CDR2 reads LQKENI. Trimming cost V 2 bases and J 4 bases, with 17 bases left between them. This CDR3 is 16 amino acids long. DNA for the CDR3: TGTGCCAGCTCACCAAACTCCCCAGGGGTGGGCACTGAAGCTTTCTTT. Its protein product is CASSPNSPGVGTEAFF. The full variable domain, rest sourced from reference TRBV18 and TRBJ1-1, is NAGVMQNPRHLVRRRGQEARLRCSPMKGHSHVYWYRQLPEEGLKFMVYLQKENIIDESGMPKERFSAEFPKEGPSILRIQQVVRGDSAAYFCASSPNSPGVGTEAFFGQGTRLTVV.

This clone has just one count. The rearrangement uses TRBV15 and TRBJ2-7; D gene uncertain. The CDR3 loop spans 16 amino acids. Trimming removed 0 bases at V and 3 bases at J, with 15 bases between. Per the germline V gene, CDR1 is LNHNV and CDR2 is YYDKDF (reference sequence). The CDR3 loop reads CATSRDVGDSYYEQYF. CDR3 in DNA: TGTGCCACCAGCAGAGATGTTGGGGATAGTTACTACGAGCAGTACTTC.

The chain uses TRBV18 and TRBJ1-2; no firm D call. This CDR3 spans 15 amino acids. The germline CDR1 and CDR2 sequences are KGHSH and LQKENI. Trimming removed 3 bases at V and 8 bases at J, with 19 bases between. The CDR3: CASSPGVGDFNGYTF. The CDR3 bases are TGTGCCAGCTCACCCGGGGTCGGGGATTTTAACGGCTACACCTTC.

This sequence joins TRBV11-1 and TRBJ1-1, with D possibly matching TRBD1 (6 bases). The germline V and J ends were trimmed by 5 bases and 1 base, with 11 bases remaining between them. CDR1 is SGHAT and CDR2 is FQDESV in the germline V gene (reference sequence). The CDR3 consists of 14 residues. CDR3 amino acids: CASSRQDWNTEAFF. Written as DNA, the CDR3 is TGTGCCAGCAGCAGACAGGACTGGAACACTGAAGCTTTCTTT.

The table lists this clone with a count of one. The chain carries TRBV15 and TRBJ2-2; 7 bases align to TRBD1. Losses at the gene ends were 2 bases for V and 3 bases for J; bases not matched to a gene: 3. Germline values: CDR1 LNHNV, CDR2 YYDKDF (reference sequence). The CDR3 has 15 amino acids. CDR3 residues: CATSRRGLYTGELFF. Written as DNA, the CDR3 is TGTGCCACCAGCAGAAGGGGGCTATACACCGGGGAGCTGTTTTTT.

The chain recombines TRBV5-1 with TRBJ2-2; D is perhaps TRBD1 (6 bases). The CDR3 runs 18 residues. Trimming cost V 0 bases and J 1 base, with 16 bases left between them. In germline, CDR1 is SGHRS, CDR2 YFSETQ. CDR3 in DNA: TGCGCCAGCAGCTTGGAGGCACAGGGTTGGGGGAACACCGGGGAGCTGTTTTTT. It specifies CASSLEAQGWGNTGELFF.

The chain is built from TRBV10-3 and TRBJ1-5, with unresolved D. Germline loops: CDR1 ENHRY, CDR2 SYGVKD. This CDR3 has 14 amino acids. Trimming left V 0 bases short and J 5 bases short, with 8 bases between. The CDR3 region has the DNA TGTGCCATCAGTGAGTCAAGGGTTCATCAGCCCCAGCATTTT. This translates into CAISESRVHQPQHF.

Notes on this clone: The same CDR3 can be traced to other DNA sequences in this sample. This rearrangement joins TRBV6-1 to TRBJ1-1; possibly TRBD1 for D (6 bases). This CDR3 is built from 13 residues. Germline lookup yields CDR1 MNHNS and CDR2 SASEGT. V was trimmed by 3 bases and J by 1 base, leaving 6 bases between them. As DNA, the CDR3 is TGTGCCAGCAGTGAGGGACAGAACACTGAAGCTTTCTTT. Translating it yields CASSEGQNTEAFF.

The chain carries TRBV4-3 and TRBJ2-2; D is possibly TRBD2 (5 bases). The CDR3 covers 14 residues. Germline V gives CDR1 LGHNA, CDR2 YSLEER. The V end lost 4 bases, the J end lost 1 base, and 7 bases lay between the germline ends. CDR3 nucleotide sequence: TGCGCCAGCAGCCTTCGGGGGAACACCGGGGAGCTGTTTTTT. Translation: CASSLRGNTGELFF.

CDR3 sequence (DNA): TGTGCCAGCAGCTACGGGATGTCCTACGAGCAGTACTTC. It encodes CASSYGMSYEQYF. The V and J genes are TRBV5-5 and TRBJ2-7; maybe TRBD2 (5 bases). CDR1 SGHKS and CDR2 YYEKEE come from the germline V gene (reference sequence). Between the trimmed V and J ends, which lost 3 bases and 1 base, there was a span of 8 bases. The CDR3 extends over 13 amino acids.

V and J are TRBV28 and TRBJ1-2; no clear D. Trimming took off 1 base at V and 2 bases at J, with 5 bases between the two ends. This CDR3 is 13 amino acids long. Germline values: CDR1 MDHEN, CDR2 SYDVKM. CDR3 amino acids: CASSLFGNYGYTF. The DNA for the CDR3 is TGTGCCAGCAGTTTATTCGGGAACTATGGCTACACCTTC.

This rearrangement joins TRBV11-2 to TRBJ2-1; D possibly corresponds to TRBD2 (6 bases). Deletions cut 5 bases from V and 1 base from J, with 12 bases between. Germline loops: CDR1 SGHAT, CDR2 FQNNGV. The CDR3 runs 15 residues. CDR3 residues: CASSPLAPSYNEQFF. In DNA form, the CDR3 reads TGTGCCAGCAGCCCTCTAGCGCCTTCCTACAATGAGCAGTTCTTC.

This chain links TRBV18 with TRBJ2-7; D is tentatively TRBD1 or TRBD2 (8 bases each). Germline values: CDR1 KGHSH, CDR2 LQKENI. This CDR3 contains 14 residues. Trimming removed 8 bases from V and 5 bases from J, with 19 bases in between. CDR3 DNA sequence: TGTGCCAGCGCAGCGGGGGCAGGGGGCCACGAGCAGTACTTC. Protein sequence: CASAAGAGGHEQYF.

This chain uses TRBV6-1 with TRBJ2-5; 7 bases are shared with TRBD1. The CDR3 loop spans 13 amino acids. Germline V lookup: CDR1 MNHNS, CDR2 SASEGT. V shed 7 bases and J 0 bases; nucleotides not matched to a gene: 2. For the CDR3, the DNA is TGTGCCAGCACCGGGACAGACCAAGAGACCCAGTACTTC. Translated: CASTGTDQETQYF.

The V and J genes are TRBV5-8 and TRBJ2-7, with D perhaps TRBD1 (5 bases). The CDR3 spans 15 residues. The ends were cut back, 4 bases at V and 2 bases at J, with 16 bases in the middle. Germline V gives CDR1 SGHTS, CDR2 YDEGEE. CDR3 region: CASSPVWGTAYEQYF. CDR3 bases: TGTGCCAGCAGCCCGGTGTGGGGCACGGCCTACGAGCAGTACTTC.

The J gene is TRBJ2-7, the V gene TRBV7-2; D is uncertain. V gave up 4 bases and J gave up 7 bases, with 8 bases separating them. Per the germline V gene, CDR1 is SGHTA and CDR2 is FQGNSA. The CDR3 loop spans 11 amino acids. CDR3 coding DNA: TGTGCCAGCAGCTCCGCAGCTGAGCAGTACTTC. This encodes CASSSAAEQYF.

The rearrangement joins TRBV9 to TRBJ2-3; 8 positions match TRBD2. The CDR3 runs 16 residues. CDR1 and CDR2 from the germline V gene are SGDLS and YYNGEE. V shed 1 base, J shed 6 bases, and the junction held 10 bases outside the gene matches. DNA of the CDR3: TGTGCCAGCAGCGTAAGAGGGACTAGTTACCGCGATACGCAGTATTTT. It is translated as CASSVRGTSYRDTQYF.

DNA for the CDR3: TGTGCCAGCAGTCGAAGTAATAGGGGGCCCTTGAACACTGAAGCTTTCTTT. Translation: CASSRSNRGPLNTEAFF. This rearrangement joins TRBV7-2 to TRBJ1-1, with 7 bases aligning to TRBD1. CDR1 and CDR2 (germline): SGHTA, FQGNSA. V lost 6 bases, J lost 0 bases, and 13 bases stayed unmatched. The CDR3 extends over 17 amino acids.

This chain uses TRBV21-1 with TRBJ1-4; the table's D call of TRBD1 was not tested on the DNA. TRBV21-1 is described as a pseudogene. CDR3 length equals 16 residues. As DNA, the CDR3 is TGTGCCAGCAGTCCGGGACAGGGCACAACTAATGAAAAACTGTTTTTT. As protein: CASSPGQGTTNEKLFF.